Listed below are T cell receptor beta chains from one sample, sequenced in a study of T cell responses to AZD1222 COVID-19 vaccine. Method: immunoSEQ multiplex PCR; TCRdb's copy keeps in-frame clones and lacks some. The table lists about 99,000 clones, over 75% of them singletons, with more than 6.5% in the top ten. The specimen comprised peripheral blood, sampled on day 0 of AZD1222 vaccination. The receptors derive from an adult in good health. Each CDR3 is given with its conserved first and last residue. The order of the fields is V gene, clone size, J gene, D gene, CDR3 protein, CDR3 DNA. D genes are given only for firm matches. Only some rows state a clone size, as once, few, many or a class for expanded clones.

v_call: TRBV6-6
clone_size: few
j_call: TRBJ2-5
d_call: TRBD2
cdr3_aa: CASRSAGGRETQYF
cdr3_nt: TGTGCCAGCAGATCAGCGGGAGGGCGAGAGACCCAGTACTTC

v_call: TRBV25-1
clone_size: NA
j_call: TRBJ1-5
d_call: TRBD1
cdr3_aa: CASSGDRGHQPQHF
cdr3_nt: TGTGCCAGCAGTGGTGACAGGGGTCACCAGCCCCAGCATTTT

v_call: TRBV28
clone_size: NA
j_call: TRBJ1-1
d_call: NA
cdr3_aa: CASSFAGQGNTEAFF
cdr3_nt: TGTGCCAGCAGTTTTGCAGGTCAGGGGAACACTGAAGCTTTCTTT

v_call: TRBV5-8
clone_size: NA
j_call: TRBJ1-1
d_call: NA
cdr3_aa: CASSLGQGTNTEAFF
cdr3_nt: TGTGCCAGCAGCTTAGGGCAGGGGACGAACACTGAAGCTTTCTTT

v_call: TRBV28
clone_size: few
j_call: TRBJ1-1
d_call: TRBD1
cdr3_aa: CASSLQGARTEAFF
cdr3_nt: TGTGCCAGCAGTTTACAGGGGGCGCGCACTGAAGCTTTCTTT

v_call: TRBV7-2
clone_size: NA
j_call: TRBJ2-2
d_call: NA
cdr3_aa: CASSTNGRAIGELFF
cdr3_nt: TGTGCCAGCAGCACCAACGGGAGAGCCATCGGGGAGCTGTTTTTT

v_call: TRBV4-3
clone_size: NA
j_call: TRBJ2-7
d_call: NA
cdr3_aa: CASSQAMKGGYEQYF
cdr3_nt: TGCGCCAGCAGCCAAGCGATGAAGGGGGGGTACGAGCAGTACTTC

v_call: TRBV28
clone_size: NA
j_call: TRBJ1-1
d_call: NA
cdr3_aa: CAAGGANTEAFF
cdr3_nt: TGTGCCGCCGGTGGGGCGAACACTGAAGCTTTCTTT

v_call: TRBV19
clone_size: NA
j_call: TRBJ2-2
d_call: TRBD1
cdr3_aa: CASSRTGVITGELFF
cdr3_nt: TGTGCCAGTAGTCGGACAGGGGTAATAACCGGGGAGCTGTTTTTT

v_call: TRBV11-2
clone_size: NA
j_call: TRBJ1-5
d_call: NA
cdr3_aa: CASSLVGNQPQHF
cdr3_nt: TGTGCCAGCAGCTTAGTAGGAAATCAGCCCCAGCATTTT

v_call: TRBV5-6
clone_size: NA
j_call: TRBJ2-7
d_call: TRBD2
cdr3_aa: CASSSGRGREQYF
cdr3_nt: TGTGCCAGCAGTTCAGGGAGGGGTCGCGAGCAGTACTTC

v_call: TRBV28
clone_size: NA
j_call: TRBJ2-5
d_call: NA
cdr3_aa: CASSEDIGGETQYF
cdr3_nt: TGTGCCAGCAGTGAGGACATCGGGGGAGAGACCCAGTACTTC

v_call: TRBV27
clone_size: NA
j_call: TRBJ1-4
d_call: TRBD1
cdr3_aa: CASSPKTGEKLFF
cdr3_nt: TGTGCCAGCAGTCCAAAGACAGGGGAAAAACTGTTTTTT

v_call: TRBV20-1
clone_size: NA
j_call: TRBJ2-3
d_call: NA
cdr3_aa: CSASISDTQYF
cdr3_nt: TGCAGTGCTAGTATTTCAGATACGCAGTATTTT

v_call: TRBV7-6
clone_size: NA
j_call: TRBJ1-3
d_call: NA
cdr3_aa: CASSFGGPGNTIYF
cdr3_nt: TGTGCCAGCAGCTTCGGGGGACCTGGAAACACCATATATTTT

v_call: TRBV29-1
clone_size: NA
j_call: TRBJ1-1
d_call: NA
cdr3_aa: CSPGGFPNTEAFF
cdr3_nt: TGCAGCCCTGGGGGGTTCCCGAACACTGAAGCTTTCTTT

v_call: TRBV6-2/TRBV6-3
clone_size: NA
j_call: TRBJ1-1
d_call: TRBD1
cdr3_aa: CASSPMGQRTTEAFF
cdr3_nt: TGTGCCAGCAGTCCAATGGGACAGAGAACCACTGAAGCTTTCTTT

v_call: TRBV19
clone_size: few
j_call: TRBJ1-2
d_call: NA
cdr3_aa: CASSTFDGSYGYTF
cdr3_nt: TGTGCCAGTAGTACCTTCGACGGAAGCTATGGCTACACCTTC

v_call: TRBV6-2/TRBV6-3
clone_size: few
j_call: TRBJ2-2
d_call: NA
cdr3_aa: CASSYNGGELFF
cdr3_nt: TGTGCCAGCAGCTATAACGGCGGGGAGCTGTTTTTT

v_call: TRBV7-2
clone_size: NA
j_call: TRBJ1-3
d_call: NA
cdr3_aa: CASSEAGETIYF
cdr3_nt: TGTGCCAGCAGCGAGGCGGGCGAAACCATATATTTT

v_call: TRBV7-7
clone_size: NA
j_call: TRBJ2-1
d_call: NA
cdr3_aa: CASSSETGTSYNEQFF
cdr3_nt: TGTGCCAGCAGCTCGGAGACAGGTACCTCCTACAATGAGCAGTTCTTC

v_call: TRBV7-2
clone_size: NA
j_call: TRBJ1-1
d_call: NA
cdr3_aa: CASSPRVGLITEAFF
cdr3_nt: TGTGCCAGCAGCCCCAGGGTAGGGTTGATCACTGAAGCTTTCTTT

v_call: TRBV5-6
clone_size: NA
j_call: TRBJ1-2
d_call: NA
cdr3_aa: CASSLVGAGYTF
cdr3_nt: TGTGCCAGCAGCTTAGTAGGGGCAGGCTACACCTTC

v_call: TRBV12-3/TRBV12-4
clone_size: few
j_call: TRBJ1-2
d_call: TRBD1
cdr3_aa: CASKDRPYGYTF
cdr3_nt: TGTGCCAGCAAGGACAGGCCCTATGGCTACACCTTC

v_call: TRBV28
clone_size: NA
j_call: TRBJ1-1
d_call: NA
cdr3_aa: CASSPTYNLNTEAFF
cdr3_nt: TGTGCCAGCAGTCCTACCTATAACCTAAACACTGAAGCTTTCTTT

v_call: TRBV15
clone_size: NA
j_call: TRBJ2-7
d_call: NA
cdr3_aa: CATSIRRDYEQYF
cdr3_nt: TGTGCCACCAGCATCAGGAGGGATTACGAGCAGTACTTC

v_call: TRBV19
clone_size: NA
j_call: TRBJ2-3
d_call: TRBD2
cdr3_aa: CASLGTSGPDTQYF
cdr3_nt: TGTGCCAGCCTAGGGACTAGCGGTCCAGATACGCAGTATTTT

v_call: TRBV6-2/TRBV6-3
clone_size: NA
j_call: TRBJ2-4
d_call: NA
cdr3_aa: CASSSREGHRAKNIQYF
cdr3_nt: TGTGCCAGCAGTTCCAGAGAGGGACACAGAGCCAAAAACATTCAGTACTTC

v_call: TRBV6-5
clone_size: NA
j_call: TRBJ1-3
d_call: NA
cdr3_aa: CASRIDRSSGNTIYF
cdr3_nt: TGTGCCAGCAGGATCGACAGAAGCTCTGGAAACACCATATATTTT

v_call: TRBV6-5
clone_size: few
j_call: TRBJ2-1
d_call: NA
cdr3_aa: CASKGLAANEQFF
cdr3_nt: TGTGCCAGCAAGGGGCTAGCCGCCAATGAGCAGTTCTTC

v_call: TRBV5-6
clone_size: NA
j_call: TRBJ2-5
d_call: NA
cdr3_aa: CASSPGYSGWGTQYF
cdr3_nt: TGTGCCAGCAGCCCGGGGTATTCCGGTTGGGGGACCCAGTACTTC

v_call: TRBV12-3/TRBV12-4
clone_size: NA
j_call: TRBJ2-3
d_call: TRBD2
cdr3_aa: CASRLAGADTQYF
cdr3_nt: TGTGCCAGCAGACTAGCGGGAGCAGATACGCAGTATTTT

v_call: TRBV2
clone_size: NA
j_call: TRBJ2-1
d_call: NA
cdr3_aa: CASSAHPSSNEQFF
cdr3_nt: TGTGCCAGCAGTGCCCACCCCTCTAGTAATGAGCAGTTCTTC

v_call: TRBV28
clone_size: NA
j_call: TRBJ1-1
d_call: NA
cdr3_aa: CASSDRQASRTEAFF
cdr3_nt: TGTGCCAGCAGTGACCGACAGGCTAGCCGGACTGAAGCTTTCTTT

v_call: TRBV14
clone_size: NA
j_call: TRBJ1-4
d_call: NA
cdr3_aa: CASSQESRSYNEKLFF
cdr3_nt: TGTGCCAGCAGCCAAGAATCGAGGAGCTACAATGAAAAACTGTTTTTT

v_call: TRBV27
clone_size: NA
j_call: TRBJ1-6
d_call: NA
cdr3_aa: CASRRTDWYNSPLHF
cdr3_nt: TGTGCCAGCAGAAGGACAGACTGGTATAATTCACCCCTCCACTTT

v_call: TRBV19
clone_size: NA
j_call: TRBJ2-2
d_call: TRBD1
cdr3_aa: CASRDRGHTGELFF
cdr3_nt: TGTGCCAGTAGGGACAGGGGGCACACCGGGGAGCTGTTTTTT

v_call: TRBV3-1/TRBV3-2
clone_size: NA
j_call: TRBJ2-2
d_call: TRBD1
cdr3_aa: CASSLRQGTGELFF
cdr3_nt: TGTGCCAGCTCCCTAAGACAGGGTACCGGGGAGCTGTTTTTT

v_call: TRBV7-9
clone_size: NA
j_call: TRBJ2-3
d_call: TRBD2
cdr3_aa: CASSWTSGSTDTQYF
cdr3_nt: TGTGCCAGCAGCTGGACTAGCGGAAGCACAGATACGCAGTATTTT

v_call: TRBV5-1
clone_size: few
j_call: TRBJ2-7
d_call: TRBD2
cdr3_aa: CASSRPLAGGSYEQYF
cdr3_nt: TGCGCCAGCAGCCGTCCCTTAGCGGGAGGCTCCTACGAGCAGTACTTC

v_call: TRBV7-2
clone_size: NA
j_call: TRBJ1-2
d_call: NA
cdr3_aa: CASTFSPSNYGYTF
cdr3_nt: TGTGCCAGCACCTTCTCCCCTTCAAACTATGGCTACACCTTC

v_call: TRBV11-2
clone_size: NA
j_call: TRBJ1-4
d_call: TRBD1
cdr3_aa: CASRHRGPDEKLFF
cdr3_nt: TGTGCCAGCAGGCACAGGGGGCCTGATGAAAAACTGTTTTTT

v_call: TRBV15
clone_size: NA
j_call: TRBJ1-5
d_call: NA
cdr3_aa: CATSSRAEFPQHF
cdr3_nt: TGTGCCACCAGCAGTCGAGCGGAATTTCCCCAGCATTTT

v_call: TRBV18
clone_size: once
j_call: TRBJ2-7
d_call: NA
cdr3_aa: CASSPSASGRTYEQYF
cdr3_nt: TGTGCCAGCTCACCATCGGCATCTGGCCGAACCTACGAGCAGTACTTC

v_call: TRBV7-9
clone_size: NA
j_call: TRBJ1-2
d_call: NA
cdr3_aa: CASSLEASSYGYTF
cdr3_nt: TGTGCCAGCAGCTTAGAGGCCAGCTCTTATGGCTACACCTTC

v_call: TRBV20-1
clone_size: NA
j_call: TRBJ1-4
d_call: TRBD1
cdr3_aa: CSASAGTGRAEKLFF
cdr3_nt: TGCAGTGCTAGTGCAGGGACAGGGAGAGCGGAAAAACTGTTTTTT

v_call: TRBV28
clone_size: once
j_call: TRBJ1-5
d_call: NA
cdr3_aa: CASSLGGALQSQPQHF
cdr3_nt: TGTGCCAGCAGTTTGGGGGGGGCTCTGCAATCGCAGCCCCAGCATTTT

v_call: TRBV6-2/TRBV6-3
clone_size: NA
j_call: TRBJ1-1
d_call: TRBD1
cdr3_aa: CASSKHRGENTEAFF
cdr3_nt: TGTGCCAGCAGTAAGCACAGGGGGGAGAACACTGAAGCTTTCTTT

v_call: TRBV9
clone_size: once
j_call: TRBJ2-7
d_call: TRBD2
cdr3_aa: CASSGPGTSLVHEQYF
cdr3_nt: TGTGCCAGCAGCGGACCCGGGACTAGCCTAGTCCACGAGCAGTACTTC

v_call: TRBV28
clone_size: NA
j_call: TRBJ1-1
d_call: TRBD1
cdr3_aa: CASSPLGTGEGEAFF
cdr3_nt: TGTGCCAGCAGTCCGCTGGGGACAGGGGAGGGTGAAGCTTTCTTT

v_call: TRBV6-5
clone_size: NA
j_call: TRBJ2-7
d_call: TRBD2
cdr3_aa: CASSTWTSGAYEQYF
cdr3_nt: TGTGCCAGCAGTACGTGGACTAGCGGGGCATACGAGCAGTACTTC

v_call: TRBV6-2/TRBV6-3
clone_size: NA
j_call: TRBJ1-1
d_call: NA
cdr3_aa: CASSYPQGQGRTEAFF
cdr3_nt: TGTGCCAGCAGTTACCCCCAGGGGCAGGGGAGGACTGAAGCTTTCTTT

v_call: TRBV7-2
clone_size: NA
j_call: TRBJ2-2
d_call: NA
cdr3_aa: CASSLAPGAGTGELFF
cdr3_nt: TGTGCCAGCAGCTTAGCGCCGGGGGCCGGGACCGGGGAGCTGTTTTTT

v_call: TRBV5-1
clone_size: NA
j_call: TRBJ2-3
d_call: TRBD1
cdr3_aa: CASSLDRGRDTQYF
cdr3_nt: TGCGCCAGCAGCTTGGACAGGGGGAGAGATACGCAGTATTTT

v_call: TRBV5-5
clone_size: once
j_call: TRBJ2-7
d_call: NA
cdr3_aa: CASSLAYFSYEQYF
cdr3_nt: TGTGCCAGCAGCTTGGCCTACTTTTCCTACGAGCAGTACTTC

v_call: TRBV18
clone_size: NA
j_call: TRBJ2-5
d_call: NA
cdr3_aa: CASSPPWTQETQYF
cdr3_nt: TGTGCCAGCTCACCACCGTGGACCCAAGAGACCCAGTACTTC

v_call: TRBV10-3
clone_size: few
j_call: TRBJ2-5
d_call: TRBD2
cdr3_aa: CAISEAPSSGGTETQYF
cdr3_nt: TGTGCCATCAGTGAGGCCCCTTCTAGCGGGGGGACGGAGACCCAGTACTTC

v_call: TRBV28
clone_size: NA
j_call: TRBJ2-1
d_call: TRBD1
cdr3_aa: CASSLLSSGGDEQFF
cdr3_nt: TGTGCCAGCAGTTTACTCTCGTCAGGGGGTGATGAGCAGTTCTTC

v_call: TRBV3-1/TRBV3-2
clone_size: NA
j_call: TRBJ1-1
d_call: NA
cdr3_aa: CASGKKVNTEAFF
cdr3_nt: TGTGCCAGCGGTAAAAAGGTTAACACTGAAGCTTTCTTT

v_call: TRBV19
clone_size: few
j_call: TRBJ1-2
d_call: NA
cdr3_aa: CASSRPIFTQDNYGYTF
cdr3_nt: TGTGCCAGTAGTCGCCCCATCTTTACACAGGATAACTATGGCTACACCTTC